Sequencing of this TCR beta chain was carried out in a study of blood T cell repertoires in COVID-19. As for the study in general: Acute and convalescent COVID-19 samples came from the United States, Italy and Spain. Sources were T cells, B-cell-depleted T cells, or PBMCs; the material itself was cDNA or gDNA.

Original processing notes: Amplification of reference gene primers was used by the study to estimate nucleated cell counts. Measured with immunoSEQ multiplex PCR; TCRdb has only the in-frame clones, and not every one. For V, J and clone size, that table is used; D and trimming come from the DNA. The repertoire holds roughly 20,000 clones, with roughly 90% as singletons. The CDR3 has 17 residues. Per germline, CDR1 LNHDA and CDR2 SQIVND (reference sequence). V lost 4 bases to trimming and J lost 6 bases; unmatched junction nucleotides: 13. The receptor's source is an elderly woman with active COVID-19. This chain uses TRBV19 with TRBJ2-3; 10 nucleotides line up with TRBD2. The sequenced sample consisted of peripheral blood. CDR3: CASSTPGLATGGDTQYF. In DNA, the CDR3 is TGTGCCAGTAGTACACCGGGACTAGCGACGGGGGGCGATACGCAGTATTTT.